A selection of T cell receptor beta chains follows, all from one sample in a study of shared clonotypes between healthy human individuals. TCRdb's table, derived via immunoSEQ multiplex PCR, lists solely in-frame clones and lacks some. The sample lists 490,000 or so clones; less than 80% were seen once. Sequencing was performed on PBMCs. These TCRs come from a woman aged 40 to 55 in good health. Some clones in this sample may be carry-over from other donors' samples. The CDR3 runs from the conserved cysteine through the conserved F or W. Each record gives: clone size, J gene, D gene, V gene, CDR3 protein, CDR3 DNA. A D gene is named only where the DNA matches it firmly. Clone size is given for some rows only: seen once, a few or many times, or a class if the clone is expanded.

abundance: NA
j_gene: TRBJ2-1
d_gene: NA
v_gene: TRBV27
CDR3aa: CASSLSTGPYNEQFF
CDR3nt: TGTGCCAGCAGTTTATCGACGGGGCCCTACAATGAGCAGTTCTTC

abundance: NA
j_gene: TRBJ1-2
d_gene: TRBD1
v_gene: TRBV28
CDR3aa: CASTPPPGTANYGYTF
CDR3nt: TGTGCCAGCACCCCGCCCCCAGGGACAGCTAACTATGGCTACACCTTC

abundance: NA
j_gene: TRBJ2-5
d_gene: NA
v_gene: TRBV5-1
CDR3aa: CASRRELQETQYF
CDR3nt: TGCGCCAGCAGGCGGGAACTGCAAGAGACCCAGTACTTC

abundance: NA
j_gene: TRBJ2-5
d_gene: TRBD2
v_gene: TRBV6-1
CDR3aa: CASTLETGGAETQYF
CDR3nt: TGTGCCAGCACCCTCGAAACGGGAGGGGCAGAGACCCAGTACTTC

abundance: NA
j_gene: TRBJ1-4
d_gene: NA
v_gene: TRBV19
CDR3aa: CASSRERTRTTNEKLFF
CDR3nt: TGTGCCAGTAGTAGGGAGAGAACACGCACAACTAATGAAAAACTGTTTTTT

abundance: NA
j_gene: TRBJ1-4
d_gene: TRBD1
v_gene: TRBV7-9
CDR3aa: CASSLPRTGPGNEKLFF
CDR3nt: TGTGCCAGCAGCTTACCCCGGACAGGGCCTGGGAATGAAAAACTGTTTTTT

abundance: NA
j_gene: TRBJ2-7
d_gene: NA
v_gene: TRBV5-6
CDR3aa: CASSWGRVPGEQYF
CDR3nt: TGTGCCAGCAGCTGGGGGCGAGTGCCTGGCGAGCAGTACTTC

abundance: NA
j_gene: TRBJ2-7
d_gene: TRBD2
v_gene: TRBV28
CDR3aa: CASRSLAGGGYEQYF
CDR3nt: TGTGCCAGCAGAAGCCTAGCGGGAGGCGGGTACGAGCAGTACTTC

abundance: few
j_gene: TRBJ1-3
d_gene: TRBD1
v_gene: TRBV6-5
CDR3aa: CASSPTGVTGNTIYF
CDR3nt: TGTGCCAGCAGTCCGACAGGGGTGACTGGAAACACCATATATTTT

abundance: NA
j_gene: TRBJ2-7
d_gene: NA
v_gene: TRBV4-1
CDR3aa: CASSQDASGTGKYF
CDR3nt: TGCGCCAGCAGCCAAGATGCTAGCGGCACAGGGAAGTACTTC

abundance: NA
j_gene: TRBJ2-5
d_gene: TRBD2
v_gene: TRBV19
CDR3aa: CASSIRDGVAGGRHQETQYF
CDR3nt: TGTGCCAGTAGTATTAGAGATGGGGTAGCGGGAGGCCGACATCAAGAGACCCAGTACTTC

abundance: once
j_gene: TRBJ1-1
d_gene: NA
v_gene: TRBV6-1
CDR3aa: CASSPPANTEAFF
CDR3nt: TGTGCCAGCAGTCCGCCTGCGAACACTGAAGCTTTCTTT

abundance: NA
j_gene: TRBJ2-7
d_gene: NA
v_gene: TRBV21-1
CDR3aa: CASSVRIKYEQYF
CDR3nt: TGTGCCAGCAGCGTCCGGATCAAATACGAGCAGTACTTC

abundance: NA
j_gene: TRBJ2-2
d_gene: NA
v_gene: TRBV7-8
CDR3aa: CASSSAGTNTGELFF
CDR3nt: TGTGCCAGCAGCTCCGCGGGGACGAACACCGGGGAGCTGTTTTTT

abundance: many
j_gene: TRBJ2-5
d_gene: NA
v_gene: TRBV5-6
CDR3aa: CASSLYNQETQYF
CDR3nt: TGTGCCAGCAGCTTGTACAACCAAGAGACCCAGTACTTC

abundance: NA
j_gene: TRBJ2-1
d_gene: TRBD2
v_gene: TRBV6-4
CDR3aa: CASSGTSGPYNEQFF
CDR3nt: TGTGCCAGCAGTGGAACTAGCGGTCCCTACAATGAGCAGTTCTTC

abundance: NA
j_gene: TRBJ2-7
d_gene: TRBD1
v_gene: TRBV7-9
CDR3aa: CASSPTGSSSYEQYF
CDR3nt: TGTGCCAGCAGCCCGACAGGGTCTAGCTCCTACGAGCAGTACTTC

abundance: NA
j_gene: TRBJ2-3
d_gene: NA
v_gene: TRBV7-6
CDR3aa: CASSLDRGGLTDTQYF
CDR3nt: TGTGCCAGCAGCTTAGACCGAGGGGGGCTCACAGATACGCAGTATTTT

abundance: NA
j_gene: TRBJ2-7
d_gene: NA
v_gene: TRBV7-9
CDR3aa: CASSLATGTTLVSYEQYF
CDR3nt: TGTGCCAGCAGCTTGGCCACCGGGACAACCCTCGTCTCCTACGAGCAGTACTTC

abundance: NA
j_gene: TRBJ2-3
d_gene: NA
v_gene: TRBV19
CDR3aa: CASRRTSSTDTQYF
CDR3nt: TGTGCCAGTAGGCGGACGTCTAGCACAGATACGCAGTATTTT

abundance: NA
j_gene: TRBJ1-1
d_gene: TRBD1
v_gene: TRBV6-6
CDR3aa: CASSWDRNTEAFF
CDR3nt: TGTGCCAGCAGTTGGGACAGGAACACTGAAGCTTTCTTT

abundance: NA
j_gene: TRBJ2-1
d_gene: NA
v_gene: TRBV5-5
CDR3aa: CASSLVHRVVAGNEQFF
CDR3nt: TGTGCCAGCAGCTTGGTGCACAGGGTGGTTGCCGGGAATGAGCAGTTCTTC

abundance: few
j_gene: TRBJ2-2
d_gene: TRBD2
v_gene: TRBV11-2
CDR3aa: CASSATSPGELFF
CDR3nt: TGTGCCAGCAGCGCGACTAGCCCTGGGGAGCTGTTTTTT

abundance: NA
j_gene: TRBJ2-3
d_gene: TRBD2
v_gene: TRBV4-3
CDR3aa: CASSQQAGVRTDTQYF
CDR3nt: TGCGCCAGCAGCCAACAAGCGGGAGTCCGTACAGATACGCAGTATTTT

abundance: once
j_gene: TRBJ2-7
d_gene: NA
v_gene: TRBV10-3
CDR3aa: CAISETPQGMEYF
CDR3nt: TGTGCCATCAGTGAGACCCCACAGGGAATGGAGTACTTC

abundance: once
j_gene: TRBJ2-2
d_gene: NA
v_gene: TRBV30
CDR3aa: CAWSALGNGELFF
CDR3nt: TGTGCCTGGAGCGCACTAGGGAACGGGGAGCTGTTTTTT

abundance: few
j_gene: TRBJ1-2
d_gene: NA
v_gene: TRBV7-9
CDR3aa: CASSLAYGYTF
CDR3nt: TGTGCCAGCAGCTTAGCCTATGGCTACACCTTC

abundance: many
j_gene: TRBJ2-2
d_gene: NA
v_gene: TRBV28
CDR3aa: CASSLSRANTGELFF
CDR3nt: TGTGCCAGCAGTTTGTCCAGGGCGAACACCGGGGAGCTGTTTTTT

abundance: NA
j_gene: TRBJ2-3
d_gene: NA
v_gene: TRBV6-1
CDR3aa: CASRTQVEPTDTQYF
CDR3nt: TGTGCCAGCAGAACACAGGTAGAACCTACAGATACGCAGTATTTT

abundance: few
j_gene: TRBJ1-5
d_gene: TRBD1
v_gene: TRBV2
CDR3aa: CASSQDRGNQPQHF
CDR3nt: TGTGCCAGCAGTCAAGACAGGGGGAATCAGCCCCAGCATTTT

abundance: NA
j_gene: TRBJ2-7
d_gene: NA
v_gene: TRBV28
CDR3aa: CAAEAQPYEQYF
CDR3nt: TGTGCCGCGGAGGCACAGCCCTACGAGCAGTACTTC

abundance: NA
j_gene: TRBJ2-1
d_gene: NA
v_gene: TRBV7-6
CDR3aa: CASSLRPAVVVDEQFF
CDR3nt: TGTGCCAGCAGCTTAAGGCCAGCGGTGGTCGTCGATGAGCAGTTCTTC

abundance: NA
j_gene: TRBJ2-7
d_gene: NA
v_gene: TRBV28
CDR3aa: CASSLVGDSYEQYF
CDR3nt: TGTGCCAGCAGTTTAGTTGGCGACTCCTACGAGCAGTACTTC

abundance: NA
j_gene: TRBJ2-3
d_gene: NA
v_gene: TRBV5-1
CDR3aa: CASSLDPLGSTDTQYF
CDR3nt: TGCGCCAGCAGCTTGGATCCCCTGGGAAGCACAGATACGCAGTATTTT

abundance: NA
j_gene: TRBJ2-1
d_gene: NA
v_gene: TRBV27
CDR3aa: CASSLLSQVANEQFF
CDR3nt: TGTGCCAGCAGTTTATTAAGTCAGGTTGCGAATGAGCAGTTCTTC

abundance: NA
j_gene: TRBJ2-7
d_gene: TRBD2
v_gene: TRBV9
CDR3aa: CASSAAGGGPQYF
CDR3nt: TGTGCCAGCAGCGCCGCGGGGGGGGGCCCGCAGTACTTC

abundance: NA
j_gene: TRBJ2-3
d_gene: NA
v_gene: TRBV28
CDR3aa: CASSPSREDTQYF
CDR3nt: TGTGCCAGCAGTCCGTCTCGGGAAGATACGCAGTATTTT